This T cell receptor (beta chain) was documented in a study of regulatory T cells in long-lasting Graves disease. The time point was: newly diagnosed GD, antithyroid drugs for less than 3 months. There was RNA extracted from PBMCs, and the TCR library was made from it. TCR beta libraries were built with iRepertoire HTBI primers and Arm-PCR of CDR3 regions. Each CDR3 protein is one row after TCRdb ran MiXCR on the multiplex PCR reads. Of about 500,000 distinct CDR3 sequences listed, roughly 17% are singletons. The study, taken as a whole, reports: For persistent Graves' patients, TCR diversity was lower than for newly diagnosed ones. Shared public clonotypes totalled about 2,700 in persistent patients, compared with 966 in new patients.

This clonotype has more than one count but fewer than ten. Its antigen remains unidentified. In germline, CDR1 is DFQATT, CDR2 SNEGSKA (reference sequence). Deletions cut 0 bases from V and 5 bases from J, with 14 bases between. The CDR3 is made up of 14 amino acids. This sample was shared with a second study, whose subject was T cells in Graves' hyperthyroidism and ophthalmopathy.

This material consisted of peripheral blood mononuclear cells (PBMCs), taken at new diagnosis, from a patient treated with antithyroid drugs. The receptor was isolated from a middle-aged man with Graves disease. This chain uses TRBV20-1 with TRBJ2-7, with D possibly called TRBD1 or TRBD2 (5 bases each). In DNA, the CDR3 is TGCAGTGCTAGAGATGAGAGGTCGGGGCACGAGCAGTACTTC. Translation gives CSARDERSGHEQYF.